A selection of T cell receptor beta chains follows, all from one sample in a study of T cells in Graves' hyperthyroidism and ophthalmopathy. TCRdb analysed the multiplex PCR reads with MiXCR anew, one entry per CDR3 protein. This sample yields 350,000 or so distinct CDR3 sequences, of which approximately 18% are seen a single time; around 16% belongs to the top ten. The sample consisted of blood. The receptors here all came from a middle-aged woman with Graves' ophthalmopathy. CDR3s include the opening cysteine and the closing phenylalanine or tryptophan. The D gene is left open where the match is weak.

j_call v_call d_call cdr3_aa
TRBJ1-5 TRBV6-1 NA CASSETVIHSNQPQHF
TRBJ2-7 TRBV4-1 NA CASSQFGGEEQYF
TRBJ1-5 TRBV6-1 NA CASRDIRSNQPQHF
TRBJ1-6 TRBV28 NA CASSLLDGDNSPLHF
TRBJ2-5 TRBV6-1 NA CATNQGTQYF
TRBJ1-1 TRBV18 NA CASSHSDPRTEAFF
TRBJ2-7 TRBV7-7 TRBD2 CASSSAQGSGRARTYEQYF
TRBJ2-7 TRBV28 NA CASRKTTVGEQYF
TRBJ2-2 TRBV6-2/TRBV6-3 TRBD2 CASSYLREDTGELFF
TRBJ2-5 TRBV2 NA CASSRGESETQYF
TRBJ2-5 TRBV20-1 TRBD2 CSARREWGEETQYF
TRBJ2-5 TRBV5-1 TRBD2 CASSLAPAGGLETQYF
TRBJ1-5 TRBV28 NA CASSLRMWRPKGQPQHF
TRBJ1-2 TRBV28 NA CASSLLGLYGYTF
TRBJ2-5 TRBV6-1 TRBD1 CASSERTGQETQYF
TRBJ1-1 TRBV11-1 NA CASSPSPGGSEAFF
TRBJ1-1 TRBV19 NA CASTWNTEAFF
TRBJ2-5 TRBV6-5 NA CASSYPSGEETQYF
TRBJ1-1 TRBV7-6 TRBD1 CASSLVRGRNTEAFF
TRBJ2-7 TRBV6-1 NA CASSETGTEQYF
TRBJ2-7 TRBV15 TRBD1 CATSRPGQGYEQYF
TRBJ2-5 TRBV30 TRBD2 CAWNGGLSQETQYF
TRBJ2-7 TRBV6-5 NA CASGAAPLREQYF
TRBJ1-5 TRBV3-1 NA CASGENSNQPQHF
TRBJ1-2 TRBV28 NA CASSLSSGFYGYTF